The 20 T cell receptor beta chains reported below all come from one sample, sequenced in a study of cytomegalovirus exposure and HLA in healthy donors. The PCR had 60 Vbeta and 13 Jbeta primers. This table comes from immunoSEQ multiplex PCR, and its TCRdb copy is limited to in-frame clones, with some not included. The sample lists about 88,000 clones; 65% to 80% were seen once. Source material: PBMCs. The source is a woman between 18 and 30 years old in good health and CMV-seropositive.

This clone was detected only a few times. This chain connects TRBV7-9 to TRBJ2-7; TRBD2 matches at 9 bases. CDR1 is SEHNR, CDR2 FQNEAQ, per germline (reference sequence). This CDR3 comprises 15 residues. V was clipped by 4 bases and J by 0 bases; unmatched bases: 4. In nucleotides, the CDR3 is TGTGCCAGCAGCTCTATGACTAGCGGCTCCTACGAGCAGTACTTC. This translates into CASSSMTSGSYEQYF.

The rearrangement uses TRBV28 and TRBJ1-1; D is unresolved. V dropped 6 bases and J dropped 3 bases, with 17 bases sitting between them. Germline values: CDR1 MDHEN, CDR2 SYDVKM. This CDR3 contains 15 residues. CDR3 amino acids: CASSYGRVRYTEAFF. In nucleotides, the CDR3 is TGTGCCAGCAGCTACGGGCGGGTCCGGTACACTGAAGCTTTCTTT.

The CDR3 nucleotides read TGTGCCAGCAGCCCCCAGATATCAGATACGCAGTATTTT. Its translation is CASSPQISDTQYF. The chain employs TRBV7-3 and TRBJ2-3; D unclear. V lost 5 bases and J lost 4, with 10 bases in between. This CDR3 has 13 amino acids. Germline CDR1 reads SGHTA; CDR2 reads FQGTGA.

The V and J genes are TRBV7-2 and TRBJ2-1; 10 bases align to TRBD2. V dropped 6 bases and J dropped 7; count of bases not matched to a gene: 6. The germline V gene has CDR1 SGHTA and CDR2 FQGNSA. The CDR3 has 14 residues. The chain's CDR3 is CASSRAGGRNEQFF. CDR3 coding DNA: TGTGCCAGCAGTAGAGCGGGGGGGCGGAATGAGCAGTTCTTC.

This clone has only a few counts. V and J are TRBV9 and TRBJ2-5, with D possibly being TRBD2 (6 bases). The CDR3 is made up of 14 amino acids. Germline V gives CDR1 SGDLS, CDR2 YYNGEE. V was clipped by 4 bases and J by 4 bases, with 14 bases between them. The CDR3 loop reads CASSTGGSPETQYF. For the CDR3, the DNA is TGTGCCAGCAGCACCGGGGGTTCCCCAGAGACCCAGTACTTC.

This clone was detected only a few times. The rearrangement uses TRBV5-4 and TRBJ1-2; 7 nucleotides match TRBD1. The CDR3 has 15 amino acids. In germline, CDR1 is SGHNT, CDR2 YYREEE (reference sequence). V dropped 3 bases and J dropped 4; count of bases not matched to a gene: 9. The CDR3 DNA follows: TGTGCCAGCAGCTCAAGGACAGGTGTAGTCTATGGCTACACCTTC. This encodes CASSSRTGVVYGYTF. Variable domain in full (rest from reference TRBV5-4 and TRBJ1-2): ETGVTQSPTHLIKTRGQQVTLRCSSQSGHNTVSWYQQALGQGPQFIFQYYREEENGRGNFPPRFSGLQFPNYSSELNVNALELDDSALYLCASSSRTGVVYGYTFGSGTRLTVV.

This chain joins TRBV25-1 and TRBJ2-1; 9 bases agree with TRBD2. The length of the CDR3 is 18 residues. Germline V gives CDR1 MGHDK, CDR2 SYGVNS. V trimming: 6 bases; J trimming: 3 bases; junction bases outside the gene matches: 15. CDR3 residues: CASRDQRKAGGGYNEQFF. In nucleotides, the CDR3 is TGTGCCAGCAGAGACCAAAGGAAAGCGGGAGGCGGCTACAATGAGCAGTTCTTC.

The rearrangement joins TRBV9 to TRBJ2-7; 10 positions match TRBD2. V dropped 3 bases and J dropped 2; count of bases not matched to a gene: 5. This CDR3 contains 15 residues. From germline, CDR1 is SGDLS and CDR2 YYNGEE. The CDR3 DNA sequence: TGTGCCAGCAGCGCGGCTAGCGGGAGCGCCTACGAGCAGTACTTC. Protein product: CASSAASGSAYEQYF.

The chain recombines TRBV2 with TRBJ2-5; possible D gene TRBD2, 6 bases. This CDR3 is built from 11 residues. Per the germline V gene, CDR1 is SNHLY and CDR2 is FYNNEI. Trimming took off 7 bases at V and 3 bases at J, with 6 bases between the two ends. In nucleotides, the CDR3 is TGTGCCAGCAAGCGGGAAGAGACCCAGTACTTC. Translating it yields CASKREETQYF.

In DNA, the CDR3 is TGTGCCAGCAGTGAATTTAGGACTAGACAAGATACGCAGTATTTT. This codes for CASSEFRTRQDTQYF. The chain links TRBV25-1 to TRBJ2-3, with 7 positions matching TRBD2. The CDR3 runs to 15 residues. The V gene's germline CDR1 is MGHDK and CDR2 SYGVNS. Trimming took 1 base from V and 5 from J; bases not matched to a gene: 6.

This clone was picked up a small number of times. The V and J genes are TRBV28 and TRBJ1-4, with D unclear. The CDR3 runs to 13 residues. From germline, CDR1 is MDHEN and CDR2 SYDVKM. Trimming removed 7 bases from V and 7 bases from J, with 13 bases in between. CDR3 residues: CASMKGGVEKLFF. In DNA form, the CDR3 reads TGTGCCAGCATGAAGGGCGGGGTTGAAAAACTGTTTTTT.

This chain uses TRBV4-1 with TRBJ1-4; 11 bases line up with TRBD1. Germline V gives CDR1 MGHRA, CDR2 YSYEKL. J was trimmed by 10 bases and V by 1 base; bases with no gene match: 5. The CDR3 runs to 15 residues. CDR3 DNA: TGCGCCAGCAGCCAAGTCGGGACAGGGGGAAGAAAACTGTTTTTT. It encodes CASSQVGTGGRKLFF.

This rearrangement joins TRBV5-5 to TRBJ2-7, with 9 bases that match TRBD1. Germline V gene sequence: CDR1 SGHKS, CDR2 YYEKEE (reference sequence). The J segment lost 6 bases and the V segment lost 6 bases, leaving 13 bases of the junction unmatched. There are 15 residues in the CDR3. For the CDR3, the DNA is TGTGCCAGCACTCCTCCCTGGGACAGGGAAGGCGAGCAGTACTTC. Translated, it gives CASTPPWDREGEQYF.

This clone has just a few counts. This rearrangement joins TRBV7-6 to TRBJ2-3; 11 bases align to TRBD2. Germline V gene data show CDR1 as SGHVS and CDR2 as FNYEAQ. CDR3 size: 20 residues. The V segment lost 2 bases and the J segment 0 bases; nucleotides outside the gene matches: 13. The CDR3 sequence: CASSLHLAGGGDGSTDTQYF. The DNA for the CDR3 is TGTGCCAGCAGCTTACACCTAGCGGGAGGAGGCGATGGAAGCACAGATACGCAGTATTTT. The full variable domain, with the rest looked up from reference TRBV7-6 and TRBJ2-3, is GAGVSQSPRYKVTKRGQDVALRCDPISGHVSLYWYRQALGQGPEFLTYFNYEAQQDKSGLPNDRFSAERPEGSISTLTIQRTEQRDSAMYRCASSLHLAGGGDGSTDTQYFGPGTRLTVL.

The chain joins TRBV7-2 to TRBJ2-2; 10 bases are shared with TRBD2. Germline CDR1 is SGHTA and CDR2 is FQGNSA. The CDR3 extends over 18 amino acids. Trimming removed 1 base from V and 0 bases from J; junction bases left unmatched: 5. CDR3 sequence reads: CASSLESGRDANTGELFF. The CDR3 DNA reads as TGTGCCAGCAGCTTAGAAAGCGGGAGGGACGCGAACACCGGGGAGCTGTTTTTT.

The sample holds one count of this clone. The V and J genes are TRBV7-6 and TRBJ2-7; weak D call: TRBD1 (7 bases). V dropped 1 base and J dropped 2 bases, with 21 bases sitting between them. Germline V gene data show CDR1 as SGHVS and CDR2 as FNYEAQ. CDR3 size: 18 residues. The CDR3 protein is CASSLEGDDREETYEQYF. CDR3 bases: TGTGCCAGCAGCTTAGAGGGCGACGACAGGGAGGAAACCTACGAGCAGTACTTC.

CDR3 bases: TGTGCCAGCAGCTTAGGGACAGGGACTGGGAACACTGAAGCTTTCTTT. Protein product: CASSLGTGTGNTEAFF. The rearrangement links TRBV7-9 to TRBJ1-1, with 8 bases matching TRBD1. CDR3 size: 16 residues. The germline V gene has CDR1 SEHNR and CDR2 FQNEAQ (reference sequence). V lost 1 base and J lost 1; bases outside the gene matches: 5.

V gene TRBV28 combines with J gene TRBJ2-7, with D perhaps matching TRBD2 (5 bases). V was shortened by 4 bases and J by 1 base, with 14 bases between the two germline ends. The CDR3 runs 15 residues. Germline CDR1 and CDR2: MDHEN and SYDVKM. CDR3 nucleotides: TGTGCCAGCAGTTCTCCAGCGGAGAGGTCCTACGAGCAGTACTTC. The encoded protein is CASSSPAERSYEQYF.

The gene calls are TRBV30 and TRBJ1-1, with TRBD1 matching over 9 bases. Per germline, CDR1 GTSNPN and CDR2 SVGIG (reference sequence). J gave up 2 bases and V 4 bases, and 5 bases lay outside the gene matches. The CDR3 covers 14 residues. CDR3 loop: CAWTGQGSNTEAFF. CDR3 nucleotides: TGTGCCTGGACCGGACAGGGGTCAAACACTGAAGCTTTCTTT. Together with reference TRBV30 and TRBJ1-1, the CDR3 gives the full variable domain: SQTIHQWPATLVQPVGSPLSLECTVEGTSNPNLYWYRQAAGRGLQLLFYSVGIGQISSEVPQNLSASRPQDRQFILSSKKLLLSDSGFYLCAWTGQGSNTEAFFGQGTRLTVV.

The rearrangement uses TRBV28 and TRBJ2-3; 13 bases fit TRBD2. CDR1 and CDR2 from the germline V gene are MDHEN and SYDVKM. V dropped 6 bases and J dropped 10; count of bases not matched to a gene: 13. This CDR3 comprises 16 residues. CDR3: CASRGGTSGKVVAQYF. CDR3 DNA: TGTGCCAGCAGGGGGGGGACTAGCGGGAAAGTCGTAGCGCAGTATTTT.